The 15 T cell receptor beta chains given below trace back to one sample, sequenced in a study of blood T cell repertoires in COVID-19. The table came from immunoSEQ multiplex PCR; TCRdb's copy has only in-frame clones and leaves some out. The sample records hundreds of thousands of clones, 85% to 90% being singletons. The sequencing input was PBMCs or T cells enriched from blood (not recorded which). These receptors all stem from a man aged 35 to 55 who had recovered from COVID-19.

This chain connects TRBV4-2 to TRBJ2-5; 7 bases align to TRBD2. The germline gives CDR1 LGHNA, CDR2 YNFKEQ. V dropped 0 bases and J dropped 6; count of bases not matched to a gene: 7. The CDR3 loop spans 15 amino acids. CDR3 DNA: TGTGCCAGCAGCCAAGACCTGGGGCGGGGGAAGACCCAGTACTTC. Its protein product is CASSQDLGRGKTQYF.

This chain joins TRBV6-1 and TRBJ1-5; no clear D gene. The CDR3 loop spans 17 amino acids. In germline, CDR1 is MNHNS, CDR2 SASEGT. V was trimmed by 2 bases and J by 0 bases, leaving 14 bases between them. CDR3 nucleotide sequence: TGTGCCAGCAGTGAATTTCCACCTGTGAGTAGCAATCAGCCCCAGCATTTT. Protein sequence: CASSEFPPVSSNQPQHF.

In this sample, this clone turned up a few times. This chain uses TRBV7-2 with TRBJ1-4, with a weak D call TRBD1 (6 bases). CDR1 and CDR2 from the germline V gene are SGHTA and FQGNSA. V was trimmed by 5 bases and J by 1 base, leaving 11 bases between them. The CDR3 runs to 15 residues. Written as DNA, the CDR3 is TGTGCCAGCAGCCATAAGACAGGAACTAATGAAAAACTGTTTTTT. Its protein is CASSHKTGTNEKLFF.

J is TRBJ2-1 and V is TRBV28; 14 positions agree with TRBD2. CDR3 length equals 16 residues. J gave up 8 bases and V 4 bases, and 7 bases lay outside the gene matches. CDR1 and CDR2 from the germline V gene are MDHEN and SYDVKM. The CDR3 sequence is CASSYRLAGGPDEQFF. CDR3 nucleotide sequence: TGTGCCAGCAGTTACCGACTAGCGGGAGGGCCCGATGAGCAGTTCTTC.

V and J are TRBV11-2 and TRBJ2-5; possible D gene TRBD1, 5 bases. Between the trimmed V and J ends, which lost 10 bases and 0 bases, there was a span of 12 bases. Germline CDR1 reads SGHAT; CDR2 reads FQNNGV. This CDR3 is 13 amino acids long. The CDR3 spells CATSGAYQETQYF. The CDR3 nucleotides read TGTGCCACCAGTGGGGCGTACCAAGAGACCCAGTACTTC.

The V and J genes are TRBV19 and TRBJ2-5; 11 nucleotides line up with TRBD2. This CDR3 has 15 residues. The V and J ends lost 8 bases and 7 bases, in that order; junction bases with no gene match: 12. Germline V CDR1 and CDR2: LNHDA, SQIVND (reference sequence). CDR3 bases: TGTGCCAGTTCGCGGACTAGCGGGCGCCGGGGGACCCAGTACTTC. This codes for CASSRTSGRRGTQYF.

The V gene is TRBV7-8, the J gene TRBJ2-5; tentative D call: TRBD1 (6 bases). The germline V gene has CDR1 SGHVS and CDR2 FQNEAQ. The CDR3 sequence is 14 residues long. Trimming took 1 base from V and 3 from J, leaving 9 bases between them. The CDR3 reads CASSLGGTKETQYF. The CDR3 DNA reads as TGTGCCAGCAGCTTAGGTGGGACAAAAGAGACCCAGTACTTC.

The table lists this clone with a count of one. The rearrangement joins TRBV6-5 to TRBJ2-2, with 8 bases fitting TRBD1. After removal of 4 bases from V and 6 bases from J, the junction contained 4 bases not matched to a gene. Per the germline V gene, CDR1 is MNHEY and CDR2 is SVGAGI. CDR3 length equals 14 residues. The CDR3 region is CASSWRQGSGELFF. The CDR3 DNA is TGTGCCAGCAGTTGGAGACAGGGGTCCGGGGAGCTGTTTTTT.

For the CDR3, the DNA is TGTGCCAGCAGCTTAGGGGCGACAGGTTATGACTATGGCTACACCTTC. Translation gives CASSLGATGYDYGYTF. The gene calls are TRBV7-8 and TRBJ1-2, with D tentatively TRBD1 (6 bases). Per the germline V gene, CDR1 is SGHVS and CDR2 is FQNEAQ. V lost 1 base and J lost 3, with 15 bases in between. This CDR3 has 16 residues.

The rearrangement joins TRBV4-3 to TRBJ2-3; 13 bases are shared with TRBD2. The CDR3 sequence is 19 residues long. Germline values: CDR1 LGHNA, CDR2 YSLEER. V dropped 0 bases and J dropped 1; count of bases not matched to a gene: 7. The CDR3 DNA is TGCGCCAGCAGCCAAGACGGACTAGCGGGGGTCACCGGCACAGATACGCAGTATTTT. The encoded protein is CASSQDGLAGVTGTDTQYF.

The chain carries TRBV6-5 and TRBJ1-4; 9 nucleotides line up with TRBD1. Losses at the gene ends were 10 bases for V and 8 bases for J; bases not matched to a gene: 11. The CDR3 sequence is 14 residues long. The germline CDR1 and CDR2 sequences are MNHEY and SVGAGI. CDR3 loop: CATNLGTGNEKLFF. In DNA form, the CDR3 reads TGTGCCACCAACCTCGGGACAGGGAACGAAAAACTGTTTTTT.

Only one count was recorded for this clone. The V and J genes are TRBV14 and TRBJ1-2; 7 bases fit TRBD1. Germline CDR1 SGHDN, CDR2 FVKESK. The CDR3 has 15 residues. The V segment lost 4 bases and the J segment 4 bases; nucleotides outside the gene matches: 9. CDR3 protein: CASSLHGTASYGYTF. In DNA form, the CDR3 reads TGTGCCAGCAGCCTTCACGGGACAGCCAGCTATGGCTACACCTTC.

The CDR3 loop reads CPETAGGPPSTDTQYF. The CDR3 DNA is TGTCCTGAGACGGCGGGGGGGCCCCCAAGCACAGATACGCAGTATTTT. The chain has TRBV10-3 and TRBJ2-3; TRBD2 agrees at 9 bases. CDR1 and CDR2 from the germline V gene are ENHRY and SYGVKD. The CDR3 totals 16 residues.

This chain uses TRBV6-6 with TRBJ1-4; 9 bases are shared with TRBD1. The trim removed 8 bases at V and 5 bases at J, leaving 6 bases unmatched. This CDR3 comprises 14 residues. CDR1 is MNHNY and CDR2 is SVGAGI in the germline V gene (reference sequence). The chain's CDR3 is CASYEGTGNEKLFF. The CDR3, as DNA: TGTGCCAGCTATGAGGGGACAGGGAATGAAAAACTGTTTTTT.

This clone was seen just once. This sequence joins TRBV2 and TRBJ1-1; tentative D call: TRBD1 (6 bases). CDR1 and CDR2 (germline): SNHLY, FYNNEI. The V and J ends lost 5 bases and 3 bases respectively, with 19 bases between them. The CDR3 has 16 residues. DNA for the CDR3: TGTGCCAGCAGTCCGAATTACAGGGATTTGTACACTGAAGCTTTCTTT. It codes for CASSPNYRDLYTEAFF.